Shown below are 25 T cell receptor beta chains from a single sample sequenced in a study of CD8 T cells in Susac syndrome. Reverse transcription of roughly 0.5 to 1 ug RNA used random hexamers. TCRdb recomputed calls from the immunoSEQ multiplex PCR reads with MiXCR, one row per CDR3 protein. The sample yields 200,000 or so distinct CDR3 sequences, over 90% seen once. What was sequenced was CD4+ T cells from PBMCs. The source of these receptors is a human donor with multiple sclerosis.

V gene TRBV4-1 combines with J gene TRBJ2-7, with D tentatively TRBD1 or TRBD2 (5 bases each). Germline V gene sequence: CDR1 MGHRA, CDR2 YSYEKL. V was shortened by 0 bases and J by 6 bases, with 24 bases between the two germline ends. CDR3 size: 18 residues. CDR3 residues: CASSQDRGERRRSIEQYF. The CDR3 DNA reads TGCGCCAGCAGCCAAGACAGAGGGGAACGGAGAAGATCCATCGAGCAGTACTTC.

This sequence joins TRBV6-2 or TRBV6-3 and TRBJ2-6; no reliable D call. Germline V lookup: CDR1 MNHEY, CDR2 SVGEGT. The CDR3 runs to 16 residues. V lost 10 bases and J lost 4, with 20 bases in between. CDR3 sequence: CATLRWTLVGANVLTF. In DNA, the CDR3 is TGTGCCACCTTACGATGGACCCTGGTCGGGGCCAACGTCCTGACTTTC.

This chain connects TRBV3-1 to TRBJ2-7; D might be TRBD2 (5 bases). The CDR3 covers 15 residues. Germline CDR1 and CDR2: LGHDT and YNNKEL (reference sequence). Trimming took 2 bases from V and 1 from J, leaving 12 bases between them. This CDR3 reads CASSQPTRASYEQYF. In DNA, the CDR3 is TGTGCCAGCAGCCAACCTACTAGGGCGTCCTACGAGCAGTACTTC.

The chain carries TRBV9 and TRBJ2-5; the D gene is possibly TRBD2 (7 bases). V was cut by 3 bases and J by 2 bases, with 14 bases left in between. Germline CDR1 and CDR2: SGDLS and YYNGEE. This CDR3 contains 15 residues. The CDR3 loop reads CASSDGGGLQETQYF. The CDR3 DNA reads as TGTGCCAGCAGCGACGGCGGGGGCCTTCAAGAGACCCAGTACTTC.

This sequence joins TRBV12-3 or TRBV12-4 and TRBJ2-1; 9 bases are a match to TRBD1. The V gene end was trimmed by 0 bases and the J gene end by 15 bases; junction bases not matched to a gene: 3. The CDR3 length is 12 residues. CDR3 sequence reads: CASSLAGQGPFF. The CDR3 bases are TGTGCCAGCAGTTTAGCCGGACAGGGGCCGTTCTTC.

The chain links TRBV29-1 to TRBJ1-1; D may be TRBD1 (6 bases). Trimming removed 5 bases at V and 1 base at J, with 20 bases between. Germline CDR1 SQVTM, CDR2 ANQGSEA. The CDR3 contains 16 residues. DNA for the CDR3: TGCAGCGTTCCTAACCTATGGGGGACAACGAACACTGAAGCTTTCTTT. Residues: CSVPNLWGTTNTEAFF.

The chain has TRBV7-9 and TRBJ2-4; possibly TRBD1 for D (6 bases). V lost 4 bases, J lost 9 bases, and 28 bases lay in between. Germline V lookup: CDR1 SEHNR, CDR2 FQNEAQ (reference sequence). The CDR3 is made up of 18 amino acids. In DNA form, the CDR3 reads TGTGCCAGCAGCTCGTACGACCTAGGGGGTGGGCTTGTCGCCATTCAGTACTTC. It yields the protein CASSSYDLGGGLVAIQYF.

This clonotype appeared a few times. This chain connects TRBV18 to TRBJ2-3, with D hard to call. Trimming removed 1 base from V and 4 bases from J, with 3 bases in between. Germline V gene sequence: CDR1 KGHSH, CDR2 LQKENI. CDR3 length equals 12 residues. CDR3 amino acids: CASSPRADTQYF. The CDR3 DNA reads as TGTGCCAGCTCACCACGTGCAGATACGCAGTATTTT.

V and J are TRBV18 and TRBJ2-5, with unresolved D. CDR3 size: 11 residues. V was cut by 5 bases and J by 2 bases, with 3 bases left in between. Germline loops: CDR1 KGHSH, CDR2 LQKENI. The CDR3 DNA follows: TGTGCCAGCTCAGGGCAAGAGACCCAGTACTTC. Protein sequence: CASSGQETQYF.

As DNA, the CDR3 is TGCAGCGTTGTATTGCTTTTCGGGCAGTACTTC. Residues: CSVVLLFGQYF. This chain connects TRBV29-1 to TRBJ2-7; D not resolved. Germline loops: CDR1 SQVTM, CDR2 ANQGSEA. The CDR3 sequence is 11 residues long. The V end lost 4 bases, the J end lost 9 bases, and 13 bases lay between the germline ends.

CDR3 nucleotides: TGCAGCGCCGAGTCGACTAGCGGGGTAGATACGCAGTATTTT. It translates to CSAESTSGVDTQYF. The genes are TRBV29-1 and TRBJ2-3, with 11 bases that match TRBD2. The CDR3 is made up of 14 amino acids. Germline-derived CDR1 and CDR2 are SQVTM and ANQGSEA. The junction had 8 bases not matched to a gene; V was cut back by 7 bases and J by 5 bases.

The gene calls are TRBV4-2 and TRBJ1-1, with D possibly being TRBD1 (5 bases). Trimming removed 0 bases from V and 5 bases from J, with 10 bases in between. The germline V gene has CDR1 LGHNA and CDR2 YNFKEQ. The length of the CDR3 is 14 residues. CDR3 in amino acids: CASSQDLGHTEAFF. In DNA, the CDR3 is TGTGCCAGCAGCCAAGATCTGGGGCATACTGAAGCTTTCTTT.

A note on this clonotype: At one of its ends the junction is not consistent with the germline gene, which may arise from a read error. The J gene is TRBJ2-5, the V gene TRBV6-1; TRBD2 might be the D (5 bases). The CDR3 runs to 14 residues. Germline V gene data show CDR1 as MNHNS and CDR2 as SASEGT. The CDR3 DNA reads as TGTGCCAGCAGTAGTCCGGGAAACCAAGAGACCCAGCACTTC. It yields the protein CASSSPGNQETQHF.

The chain combines TRBV30 with TRBJ1-6; D is ambiguous. Germline assignment: CDR1 GTSNPN and CDR2 SVGIG (reference sequence). The CDR3 consists of 12 residues. Trimming pared 0 bases from V and 7 bases from J, leaving 4 bases between. CDR3 DNA: TGTGCCTGGAGTGTGCACAATTCACCCCTCCACTTT. It translates to CAWSVHNSPLHF.

This chain links TRBV20-1 with TRBJ1-1, with TRBD1 matching over 7 bases. CDR1 DFQATT and CDR2 SNEGSKA come from the germline V gene (reference sequence). This CDR3 is built from 13 residues. V lost 6 bases to trimming and J lost 5 bases; unmatched junction nucleotides: 9. CDR3 sequence reads: CSALVGGRTEAFF. Here the CDR3 DNA reads TGCAGTGCCCTCGTAGGGGGCCGGACTGAAGCTTTCTTT.

This clonotype appeared a single time. V and J are TRBV4-1 and TRBJ2-1; D gene ambiguous. V gave up 1 base and J gave up 5 bases, with 9 bases separating them. Germline assignment: CDR1 MGHRA and CDR2 YSYEKL. The CDR3 totals 14 residues. Written as DNA, the CDR3 is TGCGCCAGCAGCCAAGGGATCTCGCACAATGAGCAGTTCTTC. Its translation: CASSQGISHNEQFF.

This clonotype has just a few counts. This chain joins TRBV3-1 and TRBJ2-7; D ambiguous. This CDR3 is 12 amino acids long. The V end was cut by 1 base, the J end by 3 bases, with 4 bases between. Germline values: CDR1 LGHDT, CDR2 YNNKEL (reference sequence). The chain's CDR3 is CASSQGVYEQYF. CDR3 sequence (DNA): TGTGCCAGCAGCCAAGGAGTCTACGAGCAGTACTTC.

The rearrangement joins TRBV20-1 to TRBJ2-7, with D maybe TRBD2 (6 bases). The CDR3 loop spans 14 amino acids. The V end lost 5 bases, the J end lost 7 bases, and 21 bases lay between the germline ends. The germline gives CDR1 DFQATT, CDR2 SNEGSKA (reference sequence). This CDR3 is CSAVSEGPSVEQYF. CDR3 bases: TGCAGTGCTGTGTCGGAGGGACCTTCGGTGGAGCAGTACTTC.

The chain recombines TRBV18 with TRBJ2-7, with D unresolved. The V end lost 2 bases, the J end lost 3 bases, and 8 bases lay between the germline ends. Germline V gives CDR1 KGHSH, CDR2 LQKENI. The CDR3 consists of 13 residues. The CDR3 coding sequence is TGTGCCAGCTCACCAAGTAATGTCTACGAGCAGTACTTC. It encodes CASSPSNVYEQYF.

The chain recombines TRBV29-1 with TRBJ1-5, with D perhaps TRBD1 (6 bases). The CDR3 has 11 amino acids. Trimming cost V 8 bases and J 6 bases, with 11 bases left between them. Germline V gene sequence: CDR1 SQVTM, CDR2 ANQGSEA. The CDR3 nucleotides read TGCAGCCCCTGGGACATTCAGCCCCAGCATTTT. Encoded protein: CSPWDIQPQHF. Together with reference TRBV29-1 and TRBJ1-5, the CDR3 gives the full variable domain: SAVISQKPSRDICQRGTSLTIQCQVDSQVTMMFWYRQQPGQSLTLIATANQGSEATYESGFVIDKFPISRPNLTFSTLTVSNMSPEDSSIYLCSPWDIQPQHFGDGTRLSIL.

The rearrangement joins TRBV29-1 to TRBJ2-7; 9 bases align to TRBD2. V shed 4 bases, J shed 5 bases, and the junction held 9 bases outside the gene matches. The CDR3 consists of 14 residues. Germline V lookup: CDR1 SQVTM, CDR2 ANQGSEA. The CDR3 DNA reads as TGCAGCGTTGCCCTCGGCGGGAGGGCCGACGAGCAGTACTTC. It encodes CSVALGGRADEQYF.

The V and J genes are TRBV29-1 and TRBJ1-2; D is uncertain. Germline loops: CDR1 SQVTM, CDR2 ANQGSEA. Trimming pared 7 bases from V and 4 bases from J, leaving 19 bases between. This CDR3 spans 14 amino acids. CDR3 protein: CSEQASGGSYGYTF. In nucleotides, the CDR3 is TGCAGCGAGCAGGCCTCCGGAGGAAGCTATGGCTACACCTTC.

The V call is TRBV12-3 or TRBV12-4, the J call TRBJ2-5; 10 bases fit TRBD2. The CDR3 has 17 amino acids. V shed 3 bases, J shed 1 base, and the junction held 8 bases outside the gene matches. In nucleotides, the CDR3 is TGTGCCAGCAGTTTCCTCTTCAGGACTAGCGGCCAAGAGACCCAGTACTTC. Encoded protein: CASSFLFRTSGQETQYF.

The chain carries TRBV20-1 and TRBJ1-1; TRBD1 is a possible D gene (5 bases). V lost 3 bases and J 3 bases, leaving 11 bases between the germline ends. Germline CDR1 reads DFQATT; CDR2 reads SNEGSKA (reference sequence). The CDR3 runs 13 residues. The CDR3 nucleotides read TGCAGTGCTAGCCCGGGGCACTACACTGAAGCTTTCTTT. Protein product: CSASPGHYTEAFF.

The chain recombines TRBV19 with TRBJ2-1; 7 nucleotides agree with TRBD1. This CDR3 has 15 amino acids. The V and J ends lost 4 bases and 1 base, in that order; junction bases with no gene match: 4. Germline V gene lookup returns CDR1 LNHDA and CDR2 SQIVND (reference sequence). This CDR3 is CASSKGAESYNEQFF. Written as DNA, the CDR3 is TGTGCCAGTAGTAAGGGGGCCGAATCCTACAATGAGCAGTTCTTC.